A selection of T cell receptor beta chains follows, all from one sample in a study of regulatory T cells in long-lasting Graves disease. TCRdb redid the calling of the multiplex PCR reads with MiXCR, one entry per CDR3 protein. The table lists about 220,000 distinct CDR3 sequences, about a sixth of them singletons. The source material was peripheral blood mononuclear cells (PBMCs), sampled at new diagnosis, from a patient treated with antithyroid drugs. The receptor source for this set is a female donor with Graves disease. The CDR3 runs from the conserved cysteine through the conserved F or W. A D gene is named only where the DNA matches it firmly. Only some rows state a clone size, as once, few, many or a class for expanded clones.

TRBV5-4,few,TRBJ2-1,TRBD2,TGTGCCAGCAATAGCGGGGGGGGGGTCAATGAGCAGTTCTTC,CASNSGGGVNEQFF
TRBV11-2,many,TRBJ2-1,TRBD1,TGTGCCAGCAGCTTACAGGGGGTCTACAATGAGCAGTTCTTC,CASSLQGVYNEQFF
TRBV10-3,many,TRBJ1-2,TRBD1,TGTGCCATTCACCGGGACAGGGGCTACACCTTC,CAIHRDRGYTF
TRBV10-3,many,TRBJ2-1,NA,TGTGCCATCAGTGAATTAGCGTCGGGCAATGAGCAGTTCTTC,CAISELASGNEQFF
TRBV11-2,many,TRBJ2-1,NA,TGTGCCAGCAGGTCCCTAGGGAGGTCCACCTATGAGCAGTTCTTC,CASRSLGRSTYEQFF
TRBV14,many,TRBJ2-3,TRBD2,TGTGCCAGCAGCTCCCTAGCGGGAGGGAACACAGATGCGCAGTATTTT,CASSSLAGGNTDAQYF
TRBV24-1,many,TRBJ2-1,NA,TGTGCCACCAGTGATTTGGCGGACGCTAGCTCCTCCGGTGAGCAGTTCTTC,CATSDLADASSSGEQFF
TRBV5-5,few,TRBJ2-7,TRBD2,TGTGCCAGCAGCCTGACCGTCGGACTAGCGGGAACGAGTTACGAGCAGTACTTC,CASSLTVGLAGTSYEQYF
TRBV9,many,TRBJ2-1,TRBD2,TGTGCCAGCAGCGCTGCCGGGACTAGTTTTTACAATGAGCAGTTCTTC,CASSAAGTSFYNEQFF
TRBV14,many,TRBJ1-1,NA,TGTGCCAGCAGCCTCCGCATGAACACTGAAGCTTTCTTT,CASSLRMNTEAFF
TRBV10-2,many,TRBJ2-3,TRBD2,TGCGCCAGCAGGGAAAGGTCAGGGACTAGCGGGAGCACAGATACGCAGTATTTT,CASRERSGTSGSTDTQYF
TRBV12-3/TRBV12-4,NA,TRBJ2-5,NA,TGTGCCAGCATGCTGTCAACAGACCAAGAGACCCAGTACTTC,CASMLSTDQETQYF
TRBV4-2,few,TRBJ2-3,NA,TGTGCCAGCAGCCAAGTTGAGGGCCTTACCCACGGTACGCAGTATTTT,CASSQVEGLTHGTQYF
TRBV19,NA,TRBJ1-2,NA,TGTGCCAGTAGTCTTGCCTTTGCTAACTATGGCTACACCTTC,CASSLAFANYGYTF
TRBV20-1,many,TRBJ2-7,NA,TGCAGTGCTCCCCGGCAGGGGAATCAGGGCTACGAGCAGTACTTC,CSAPRQGNQGYEQYF
TRBV6-1,many,TRBJ2-7,TRBD1,TGTGCCAGCAGTATTACAGGGGCCCCGGGGCACGAGCAGTACTTC,CASSITGAPGHEQYF
TRBV29-1,many,TRBJ2-1,NA,TGCAGCGCCAGGACGGTTTTCTCCTACAATGAGCAGTTCTTC,CSARTVFSYNEQFF
TRBV11-2,many,TRBJ1-2,TRBD1,TGTGCCAGCAGCTCGGGACAGTCGGGCTACACCTTC,CASSSGQSGYTF
TRBV7-2,many,TRBJ2-5,TRBD2,TGTGCCAGCAGCTTAACGCTCCGGGCTAGCGGGAGGGTCCAAGAGACCCAGTACTTC,CASSLTLRASGRVQETQYF
TRBV2,once,TRBJ2-7,TRBD1,TGTGCCAGCATCTGGGGACAGGGGGCGGACGAGCAGTACTTC,CASIWGQGADEQYF
TRBV27,many,TRBJ2-1,TRBD2,TGTGCCAGCAGCCCGTTTGGAGGCGGGAGGGTCAATGAGCAGTTCTTC,CASSPFGGGRVNEQFF
TRBV2,many,TRBJ1-1,NA,TGTGCCAGCACCGGAGGGGGTGTCCCTGAAGCTTTCTTT,CASTGGGVPEAFF
TRBV12-3/TRBV12-4,many,TRBJ2-1,TRBD2,TGTGCCAGCAGGGTGACTAGCGGGAGTGCCGATGAGCAGTTCTTC,CASRVTSGSADEQFF
TRBV6-1,NA,TRBJ2-3,TRBD2,TGTGCCAGCAAACCGGGACTAGCAGCAGATACGCAGTATTTT,CASKPGLAADTQYF
TRBV2,many,TRBJ2-5,NA,TGTGCCACCACCCGGGACATACAAGAGACCCAGTACTTC,CATTRDIQETQYF
TRBV11-2,many,TRBJ2-7,NA,TGTGCCAGCAGCTTCAGCGGTTCCTACGAGCAGTACTTC,CASSFSGSYEQYF
TRBV20-1,many,TRBJ2-1,TRBD2,TGCAGTGCTAGAGATAGGGCTAGCGGGAGGGATAATGAGCAGTTCTTC,CSARDRASGRDNEQFF
TRBV12-5,many,TRBJ2-5,NA,TGTGCTAGTGCCAATTCGGGAGTTGGGACCCAGTACTTC,CASANSGVGTQYF
TRBV2,many,TRBJ2-4,NA,TGTGCCAGTGGAGGAGAGGGTGGAGCCAAAAACATTCAGTACTTC,CASGGEGGAKNIQYF
TRBV24-1,many,TRBJ2-2,NA,TGTGCCACCAGTGATTTCCCGAACGGGGAGCTGTTTTTT,CATSDFPNGELFF
TRBV12-3/TRBV12-4,many,TRBJ2-3,NA,TGTGCCAGCAGTTTACAGGATAGCCTTTGGACAGATACGCAGTATTTT,CASSLQDSLWTDTQYF
TRBV25-1,few,TRBJ2-7,NA,TGTGCCAGCAGTGAAGAAGCAGATACCTACGAGCAGTACTTC,CASSEEADTYEQYF
TRBV3-1,many,TRBJ2-5,TRBD1,TGTGCCAGCAGTCGACAGGGGAAAAGTTATCAAGAGACCCAGTACTTC,CASSRQGKSYQETQYF
TRBV27,many,TRBJ2-3,TRBD2,TGTGCCAGCAGTACCCGTCTAGCGGGAGGCACAGATACGCAGTATTTT,CASSTRLAGGTDTQYF
TRBV2,many,TRBJ2-3,TRBD2,TGTGCCAGCAAATCAGGAGAAGCGGGAATGCGAGATACGCAGTATTTT,CASKSGEAGMRDTQYF
TRBV7-2,NA,TRBJ1-2,TRBD1,TGTGCCAGCAGCTTCCTAGCGGGACAGGGCCCCATGAGCGGAGGCTACACCTTC,CASSFLAGQGPMSGGYTF
TRBV11-3,NA,TRBJ2-1,TRBD2,TGTGCCAGCAGCTTGGCGGGAGATCTGGGGGAGAAGGTTGAGCAGTTCTTC,CASSLAGDLGEKVEQFF
TRBV25-1,many,TRBJ1-1,TRBD1,TGTGCCAGCAGCCCGGGACAGGGGGCGATAGCTTTCTTT,CASSPGQGAIAFF
TRBV28,NA,TRBJ2-7,NA,TGTGCCAGCAGCCCGACAGGAGCCTACGAGCAGTACTTC,CASSPTGAYEQYF
TRBV5-1,many,TRBJ1-2,NA,TGCGCCAGCAGACCTTTGGCTAACTATGGCTACACCTTC,CASRPLANYGYTF
TRBV11-2,many,TRBJ2-3,NA,TGTGCCAGCACCGATTTTAGCGACACAGATACGCAGTATTTT,CASTDFSDTDTQYF
TRBV27,many,TRBJ2-6,NA,TGTGCCAGCAGTCCCCGGGAGTTCGCCTCTGGGGCCAACGTCCTGACTTTC,CASSPREFASGANVLTF
TRBV19,NA,TRBJ2-1,TRBD2,TGTGCCAGTAGTAACCGCCTAGCGGGAGGGCTCAATGAGCAGTTCTTC,CASSNRLAGGLNEQFF
TRBV5-4,NA,TRBJ1-4,TRBD1,TGTGCCAGCAGCTTAAGGGGGCGCACTGAAAAACTGTTTTTT,CASSLRGRTEKLFF
TRBV30,many,TRBJ2-7,NA,TGTGCCTGGAGTGTCCCGGGGGCCAACTCCTACGAGCAGTACTTC,CAWSVPGANSYEQYF
TRBV18,many,TRBJ2-3,NA,TGTGCCAGCTCACAAGGACAGTCCACAGATACGCAGTATTTT,CASSQGQSTDTQYF
TRBV7-9,many,TRBJ2-3,NA,TGTGCCAGCATCATTAGTGTTGAGGCAGATACGCAGTATTTT,CASIISVEADTQYF
TRBV6-1,NA,TRBJ2-7,TRBD2,TGTGCCAGCAGTGAGCGAACGGGAGGTACCTACGAGCAGTACTTC,CASSERTGGTYEQYF
TRBV27,many,TRBJ2-2,TRBD2,TGTGCCAGCAGTATACAAAGCGGGAGTGGGAACACCGGGGAGCTGTTTTTT,CASSIQSGSGNTGELFF
TRBV11-2,once,TRBJ1-1,NA,TGTGCCAGCAGCATAACGCAGCCCTTGAACACTGAAGCTTTCTTT,CASSITQPLNTEAFF
TRBV14,many,TRBJ2-1,NA,TGTGCCAGCAGCCAGACAGGATTTTCGATCAATGAGCAGTTCTTC,CASSQTGFSINEQFF
TRBV7-2,many,TRBJ2-5,TRBD1,TGTGCCAGCAGCTCCCGGGACAGGGGAGAGACCCAGTACTTC,CASSSRDRGETQYF
TRBV7-2,many,TRBJ1-1,NA,TGTGCCAGCAGCTTAGTAGGTACCACTGAAGCTTTCTTT,CASSLVGTTEAFF
TRBV7-8,many,TRBJ2-1,TRBD1,TGTGCCAGCAGCATTTGGACAGGGTCGGAGGAGCAGTTCTTC,CASSIWTGSEEQFF
TRBV5-6,NA,TRBJ2-7,NA,TGTGCCAGCAGCTTTGGGGTCGAGCAGTACTTC,CASSFGVEQYF